This T cell receptor beta chain was sequenced in a study of CD8 T cells in Susac syndrome. V lost 0 bases and J lost 5, with 22 bases in between. The CDR3 is 18 residues long. Germline V lookup: CDR1 MGHRA, CDR2 YSYEKL. A quantity of roughly 0.5 to 1 ug RNA underwent reverse transcription using random hexamers. Using its own MiXCR run on the immunoSEQ multiplex PCR reads, TCRdb lists one record per CDR3 protein. In the table there are roughly 250,000 distinct CDR3 sequences, approximately 95% of which are singletons. This TCR was sampled from a human donor with Susac syndrome. This sequence joins TRBV4-1 and TRBJ2-5, with D possibly being TRBD2 (6 bases). What was sequenced was CD4+ T cells from PBMCs. CDR3 protein: CASSQDRVGGSRRETQYF. CDR3 in DNA: TGCGCCAGCAGCCAAGATCGGGTCGGGGGTTCGCGGCGGGAGACCCAGTACTTC.